This T cell receptor beta chain was captured by sequencing in a study of regulatory T cells in long-lasting Graves disease. Notes on the study in general: Rather than thyroid tissue, only peripheral blood underwent study.

Time point defined: newly diagnosed GD, antithyroid drugs for less than 3 months. From PBMCs, RNA was extracted and then used to make the TCR library. Diagnoses of Graves' disease were made by American Thyroid Association guidelines. EDTA tubes were used for drawing 8.5 to 9 milliliters of peripheral blood. Trimming took off 7 bases at V and 2 bases at J, with 12 bases between the two ends. Looked up from germline, CDR1 is WSHSY and CDR2 is SAAADI. The CDR3 runs to 13 residues. TCR beta libraries were built with iRepertoire HTBI primers and Arm-PCR of CDR3 regions. TCRdb fed the multiplex PCR reads into MiXCR, producing one record per CDR3 protein. Among a few hundred thousand distinct CDR3 sequences listed, about 13% were seen once. This clonotype was recorded a few times. What it binds is unknown. The same data also contributed to another study, on T cells in Graves' hyperthyroidism and ophthalmopathy.

The V call is TRBV10-2, the J call TRBJ2-7; maybe TRBD1 (6 bases). This clonotype was obtained from a young man with Graves disease. Sequencing was performed on peripheral blood mononuclear cells (PBMCs), taken at new diagnosis, from a patient treated with antithyroid drugs. For the CDR3, the DNA is TGCGCCAGCATAGGGACACGGACCTACGAGCAGTACTTC. Its translation is CASIGTRTYEQYF.